This note documents a single T cell receptor beta chain sequence. Indicated treatment: randomized to nivolumab then ipilimumab (arm A) or the reverse (arm B). From thawed PBMCs, live CD3+CD8+ cells negative for CD19 and CD56 were sorted. The data originate from a study of sequential checkpoint blockade in melanoma. Background on the study: Randomization was 1:1 between first-line nivolumab→ipilimumab and ipilimumab→nivolumab. After both sequences, patients received maintenance nivolumab.

Some clones are missing from TCRdb's copy, which holds only in-frame ones; the method was immunoSEQ multiplex PCR. Found here are 15,000 to 20,000 clones, roughly 80% of them singletons; the top ten hold about a third. Germline CDR1 is MGHRA and CDR2 is YSYEKL. The CDR3 extends over 15 amino acids. V shed 2 bases and J shed 7 bases, with 15 bases lying between them. This clonotype was obtained from a human donor with melanoma. Material: CD8+ T cells sorted from blood (inferred from file names), obtained from a patient given nivolumab and ipilimumab in sequence. The rearrangement joins TRBV4-1 to TRBJ2-1; D is perhaps TRBD1 (5 bases). CDR3 amino acids: CASSQFIGALNEQFF. The CDR3 region has the DNA TGCGCCAGCAGCCAATTCATAGGGGCGCTTAATGAGCAGTTCTTC.